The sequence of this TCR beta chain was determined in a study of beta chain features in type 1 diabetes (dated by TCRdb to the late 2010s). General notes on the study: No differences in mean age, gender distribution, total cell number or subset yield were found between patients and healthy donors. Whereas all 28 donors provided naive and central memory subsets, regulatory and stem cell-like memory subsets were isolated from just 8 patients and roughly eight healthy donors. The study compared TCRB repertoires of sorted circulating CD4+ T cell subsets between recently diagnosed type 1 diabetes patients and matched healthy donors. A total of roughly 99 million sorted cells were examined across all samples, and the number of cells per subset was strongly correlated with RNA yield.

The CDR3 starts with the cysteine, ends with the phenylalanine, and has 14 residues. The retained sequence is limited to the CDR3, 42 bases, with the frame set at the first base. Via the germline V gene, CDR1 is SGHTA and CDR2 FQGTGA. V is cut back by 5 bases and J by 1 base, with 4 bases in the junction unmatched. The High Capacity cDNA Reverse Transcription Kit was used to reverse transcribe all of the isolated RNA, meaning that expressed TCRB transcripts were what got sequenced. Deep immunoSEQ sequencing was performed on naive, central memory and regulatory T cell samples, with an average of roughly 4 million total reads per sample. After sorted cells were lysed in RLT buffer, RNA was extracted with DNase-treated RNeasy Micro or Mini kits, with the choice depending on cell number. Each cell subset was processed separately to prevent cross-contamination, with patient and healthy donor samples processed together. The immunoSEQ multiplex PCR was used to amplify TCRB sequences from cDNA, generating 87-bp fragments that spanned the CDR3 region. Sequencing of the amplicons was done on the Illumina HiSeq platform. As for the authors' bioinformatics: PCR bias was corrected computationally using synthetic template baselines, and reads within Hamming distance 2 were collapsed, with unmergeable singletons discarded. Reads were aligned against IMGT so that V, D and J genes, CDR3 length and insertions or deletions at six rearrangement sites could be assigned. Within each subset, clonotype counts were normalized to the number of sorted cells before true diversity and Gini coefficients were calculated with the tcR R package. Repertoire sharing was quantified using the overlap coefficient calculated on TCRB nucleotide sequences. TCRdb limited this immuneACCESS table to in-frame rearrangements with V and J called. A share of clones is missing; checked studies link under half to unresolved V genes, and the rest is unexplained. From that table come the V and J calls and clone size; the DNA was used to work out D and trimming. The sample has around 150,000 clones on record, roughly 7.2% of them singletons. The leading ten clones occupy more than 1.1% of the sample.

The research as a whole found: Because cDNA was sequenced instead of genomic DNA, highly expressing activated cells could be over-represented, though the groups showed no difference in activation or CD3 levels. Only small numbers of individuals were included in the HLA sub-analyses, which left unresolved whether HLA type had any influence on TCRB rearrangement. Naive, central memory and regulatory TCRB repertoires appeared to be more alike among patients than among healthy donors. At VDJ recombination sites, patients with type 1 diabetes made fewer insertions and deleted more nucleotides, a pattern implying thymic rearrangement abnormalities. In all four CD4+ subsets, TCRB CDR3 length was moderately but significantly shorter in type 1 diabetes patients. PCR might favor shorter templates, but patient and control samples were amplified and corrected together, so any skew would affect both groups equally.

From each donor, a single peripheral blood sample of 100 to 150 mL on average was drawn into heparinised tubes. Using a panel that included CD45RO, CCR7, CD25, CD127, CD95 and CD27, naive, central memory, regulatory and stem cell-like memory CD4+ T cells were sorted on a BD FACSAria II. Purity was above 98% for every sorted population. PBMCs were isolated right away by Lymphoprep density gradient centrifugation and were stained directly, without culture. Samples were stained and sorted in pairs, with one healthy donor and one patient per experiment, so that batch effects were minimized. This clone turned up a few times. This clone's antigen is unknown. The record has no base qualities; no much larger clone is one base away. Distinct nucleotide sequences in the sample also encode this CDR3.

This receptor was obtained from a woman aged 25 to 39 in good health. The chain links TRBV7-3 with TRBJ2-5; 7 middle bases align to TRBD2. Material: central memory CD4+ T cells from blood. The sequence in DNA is TGTGCCAGCAGCGGGGGGGGATCCCAAGAGACCCAGTACTTC. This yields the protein CASSGGGSQETQYF.